This T cell receptor beta chain was recorded in a study of OX40 agonist ivuxolimab in advanced cancers. Germline V gene lookup returns CDR1 SGDLS and CDR2 YYNGEE. This CDR3 is 15 amino acids long. V was clipped by 4 bases and J by 4 bases; unmatched bases: 9. The data were produced by immunoSEQ multiplex PCR, yet TCRdb's version contains in-frame clones alone and is incomplete. The sample lists tens of thousands of clones, 65% to 85% occurring once. This chain connects TRBV9 to TRBJ2-7; the match to TRBD2 covers 9 bases. This sequence originates from an adult with an advanced solid tumor such as melanoma, head and neck, liver or kidney cancer. Source: CD4+ or CD8+ T cells sorted from blood, taken in a trial of the OX40 agonist ivuxolimab. The CDR3 DNA reads TGTGCCAGCAGCCCAAGCGTAGCGGGAGTATACGAGCAGTACTTC. Amino acid sequence: CASSPSVAGVYEQYF.